This T cell receptor beta chain is from a study of T cell changes during pregnancy in multiple sclerosis. This CDR3 is 14 amino acids long. CDR1 and CDR2 from the germline V gene are KGHSH and LQKENI. Between the trimmed V and J ends, which lost 3 bases and 5 bases, there was a span of 13 bases. The data were produced by immunoSEQ multiplex PCR, yet TCRdb's version contains in-frame clones alone and is incomplete. This sample yields tens of thousands of clones, of which approximately 90% are seen a single time; 0.15% to 0.2% belongs to the top ten. The source of this sequence is a female donor in good health, enrolled as a control in a pregnancy study. The genes are TRBV18 and TRBJ2-5; D may be TRBD2 (6 bases). This material consisted of CD4+ T cells from peripheral blood mononuclear cells, taken after pregnancy. CDR3 DNA sequence: TGTGCCAGCTCACCTCGGGAGCTCGACGAGACCCAGTACTTC. It yields the protein CASSPRELDETQYF.